This T cell receptor beta chain was identified in a study of technical replicates of blood from several donors. Produced via immunoSEQ multiplex PCR; TCRdb's table is partial and in-frame only. The profile shows some 74,000 clones, about 95% of them singletons. The V gene's germline CDR1 is MDHEN and CDR2 SYDVKM. The CDR3 extends over 16 amino acids. The J segment lost 5 bases and the V segment lost 2 bases, leaving 5 bases of the junction unmatched. This chain uses TRBV28 with TRBJ2-2, with 10 nucleotides matching TRBD2. The sequenced sample was T cells isolated from PBMCs. This clonotype was sampled from a human donor in good health. For the CDR3, the DNA is TGTGCCAGCAGTTTACCACAACTAGCGGGAACCGGGGAGCTGTTTTTT. This codes for CASSLPQLAGTGELFF.